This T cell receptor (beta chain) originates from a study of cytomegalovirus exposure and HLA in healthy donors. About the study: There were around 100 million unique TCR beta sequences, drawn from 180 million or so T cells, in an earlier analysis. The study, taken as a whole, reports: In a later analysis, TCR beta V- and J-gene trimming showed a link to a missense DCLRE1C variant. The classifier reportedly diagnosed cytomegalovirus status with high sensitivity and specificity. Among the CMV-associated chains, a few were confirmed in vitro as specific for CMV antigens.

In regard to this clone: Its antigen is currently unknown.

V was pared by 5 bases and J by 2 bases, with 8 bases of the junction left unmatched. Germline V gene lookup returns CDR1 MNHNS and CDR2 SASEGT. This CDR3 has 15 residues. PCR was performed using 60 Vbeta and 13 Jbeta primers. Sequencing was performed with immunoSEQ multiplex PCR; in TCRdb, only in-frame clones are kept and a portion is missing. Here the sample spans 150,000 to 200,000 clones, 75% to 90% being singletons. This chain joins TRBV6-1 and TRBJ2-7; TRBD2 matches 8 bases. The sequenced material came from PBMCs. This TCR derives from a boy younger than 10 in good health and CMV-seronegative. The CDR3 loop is CASSSTSGRTYEQYF. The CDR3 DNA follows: TGTGCCAGCAGTTCAACTAGCGGTAGAACCTACGAGCAGTACTTC.